This is a list of T cell receptor beta chains from one sample in a study of blood T cell repertoires in COVID-19. The data were produced by immunoSEQ multiplex PCR, yet TCRdb's version contains in-frame clones alone and is incomplete. Of about 140,000 clones in the sample, around 90% are singletons; the top ten hold roughly 2.5%. The sequenced sample consisted of peripheral blood. The receptors originated from a human donor with COVID-19, enrolled during active disease. The donor label of this sample is uncertain. Both conserved end residues are part of each CDR3. A D gene is named only where the DNA matches it firmly. The size field is filled for only some rows; it gives once, few, many or a size class.

TGTGCCAGCAGCCCGGGACAGTTCACAGATACGCAGTATTTT	CASSPGQFTDTQYF	TRBD1	NA	TRBV7-3	TRBJ2-3
TGCAGTGTTAGCAGGGATGAAAAACTGTTTTTT	CSVSRDEKLFF	NA	NA	TRBV20-1	TRBJ1-4
TGCAGTGCTAGTTTGGGACACCTGAACACTGAAGCTTTCTTT	CSASLGHLNTEAFF	NA	NA	TRBV20-1	TRBJ1-1
TGTGCCAGCAGTGTTTCGTCTTACGAGCAGTACTTC	CASSVSSYEQYF	NA	NA	TRBV2	TRBJ2-7
TGTGCCATCAGTGAAAGGGGCCACTCCTACGAGCAGTACTTC	CAISERGHSYEQYF	NA	NA	TRBV10-3	TRBJ2-7
TGTGCCAGCAGCCATGTTGGGGCCAGGCCTATGAACACTGAAGCTTTCTTT	CASSHVGARPMNTEAFF	NA	few	TRBV4-2	TRBJ1-1
TGTGCCAGCAGCACCTCTAGCGGGGGGGGCGATGAGCAGTTCTTC	CASSTSSGGGDEQFF	TRBD2	NA	TRBV9	TRBJ2-1
TGTGCCTGGAGGTACATGAGTCGGGACATTCAGTACTTC	CAWRYMSRDIQYF	NA	NA	TRBV30	TRBJ2-4
TGTGCCAGCAGCCATAGCGGGAGGCACGAGCAGTACTTC	CASSHSGRHEQYF	TRBD2	NA	TRBV5-6	TRBJ2-7
TGCGCCAGCAGAGGACAGGAAGTACAAGAGACCCAGTACTTC	CASRGQEVQETQYF	TRBD1	NA	TRBV10-2	TRBJ2-5
TGTGCCAGCAGTGAATCCTCAGGGTCCGCCAAAAACATTCAGTACTTC	CASSESSGSAKNIQYF	NA	NA	TRBV25-1	TRBJ2-4
TGCAGCGTTGAGACATCGACAGGGGTGGGCTACGAGCAGTACTTC	CSVETSTGVGYEQYF	TRBD1	NA	TRBV29-1	TRBJ2-7
TGTGCCAGCAGCCCCGCCGGGACAGGGCCCGAGCAGTACTTC	CASSPAGTGPEQYF	TRBD1	NA	TRBV28	TRBJ2-7
TGTGCCAGCAGCTTAGGACAGGGACCAAGGGAGACCCAGTACTTC	CASSLGQGPRETQYF	TRBD1	NA	TRBV11-3	TRBJ2-5
TGTGCCAGCAGCCCCCAACAGGCTAACTATGGCTACACCTTC	CASSPQQANYGYTF	NA	NA	TRBV6-5	TRBJ1-2
TGCAGCGTTCGGACTAGCGGGGGTGATACGCAGTATTTT	CSVRTSGGDTQYF	TRBD2	NA	TRBV29-1	TRBJ2-3
TGTGCCAGCAGCGTACGACAGGGTTACTACGGAAACACCATATATTTT	CASSVRQGYYGNTIYF	TRBD1	NA	TRBV11-1	TRBJ1-3
TGTGCCAGCAGCTCCGGACAGGGGGGGGATCAGCCCCAGCATTTT	CASSSGQGGDQPQHF	TRBD1	once	TRBV6-5	TRBJ1-5
TGTGCCAGCTCACCAAACACAGGGTACGGCTACACCTTC	CASSPNTGYGYTF	NA	once	TRBV18	TRBJ1-2
TGTGCCAGCAGCCTAGAGGGGGGACAGGGAATCTACGAGCAGTACTTC	CASSLEGGQGIYEQYF	TRBD1	NA	TRBV11-3	TRBJ2-7
TGTGCCAGCTCCCAAAGACAAGCTGAAGCTTTCTTT	CASSQRQAEAFF	NA	NA	TRBV18	TRBJ1-1
TGTGCCAGCAGCCCACCGGGACACGCGTATGGAAACACCATATATTTT	CASSPPGHAYGNTIYF	NA	NA	TRBV7-9	TRBJ1-3
TGTGCCAGCAGCTTCGGAGGCAGCTCCTACGAGCAGTACTTC	CASSFGGSSYEQYF	NA	NA	TRBV5-4	TRBJ2-7
TGTGCCAGCAGTTCCCCCGGGGGAGAAGCTTTCTTT	CASSSPGGEAFF	NA	NA	TRBV12-3/TRBV12-4	TRBJ1-1
TGTGCCAGCAGCTTGGGCGGGGGGCACGAGACCCAGTACTTC	CASSLGGGHETQYF	TRBD2	NA	TRBV5-5	TRBJ2-5
TGTGCCAGTAGTAACTGGACAGGGAGGAACTATGGCTACACCTTC	CASSNWTGRNYGYTF	TRBD1	once	TRBV19	TRBJ1-2
TGTGCCAGCAGCCCGGGGTTTGACGAGCAGTACTTC	CASSPGFDEQYF	NA	NA	TRBV11-3	TRBJ2-7
TGTGCCAGCAGTTGGAGAACCGGGACAGGGGCCTACAATGAGCAGTTCTTC	CASSWRTGTGAYNEQFF	TRBD1	few	TRBV27	TRBJ2-1
TGTGCCAGCAGAGAAGGGGGCGTCGGGCGTACCACCGGGGAGCTGTTTTTT	CASREGGVGRTTGELFF	TRBD1	once	TRBV28	TRBJ2-2